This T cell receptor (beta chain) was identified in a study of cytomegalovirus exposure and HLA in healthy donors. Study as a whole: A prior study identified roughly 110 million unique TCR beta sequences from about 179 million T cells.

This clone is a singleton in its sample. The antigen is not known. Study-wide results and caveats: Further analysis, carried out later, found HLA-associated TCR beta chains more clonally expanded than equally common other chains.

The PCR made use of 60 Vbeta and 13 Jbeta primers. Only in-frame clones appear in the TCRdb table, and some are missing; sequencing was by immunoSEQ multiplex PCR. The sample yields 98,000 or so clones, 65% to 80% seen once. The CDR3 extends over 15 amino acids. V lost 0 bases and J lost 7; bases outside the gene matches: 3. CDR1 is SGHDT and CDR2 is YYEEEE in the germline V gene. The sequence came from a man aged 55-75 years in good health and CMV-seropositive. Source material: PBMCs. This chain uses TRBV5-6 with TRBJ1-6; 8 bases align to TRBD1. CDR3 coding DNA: TGTGCCAGCAGCTTGGACTGGACAGGGAATTCACCCCTCCACTTT. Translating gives CASSLDWTGNSPLHF.